This TCR beta chain was observed in a study of control samples from healthy donors and cancer patients. The method was immunoSEQ multiplex PCR; TCRdb's version includes in-frame clones alone and lacks a portion of them. The repertoire holds 100,000 to 150,000 clones, approximately 92% seen once, with over 0.5% in the top ten. CDR1 is MGHRA and CDR2 is YSYEKL in the germline V gene. The CDR3 is made up of 16 amino acids. With 3 bases removed from V and 2 bases from J, the gap between germline ends came to 14 bases. This clonotype originated in a man older than 75 with head and neck cancer. The source material was PBMCs. The J gene is TRBJ2-1, the V gene TRBV4-1; D is ambiguous. This CDR3 is CASSQTPRTAYNEQFF. The CDR3 DNA sequence: TGCGCCAGCAGCCAGACCCCGAGGACGGCCTACAATGAGCAGTTCTTC.